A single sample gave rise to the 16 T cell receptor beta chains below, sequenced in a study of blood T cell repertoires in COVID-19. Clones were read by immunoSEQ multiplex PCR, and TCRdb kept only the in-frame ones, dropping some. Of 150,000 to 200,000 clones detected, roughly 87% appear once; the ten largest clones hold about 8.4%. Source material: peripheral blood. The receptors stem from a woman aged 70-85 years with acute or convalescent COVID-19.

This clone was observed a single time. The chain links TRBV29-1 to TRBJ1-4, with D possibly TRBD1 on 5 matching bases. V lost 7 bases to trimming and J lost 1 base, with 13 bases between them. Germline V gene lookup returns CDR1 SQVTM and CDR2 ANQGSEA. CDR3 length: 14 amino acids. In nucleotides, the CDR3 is TGCAGCGCCTTGGGGGGTGGAACTAATGAAAAACTGTTTTTT. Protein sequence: CSALGGGTNEKLFF.

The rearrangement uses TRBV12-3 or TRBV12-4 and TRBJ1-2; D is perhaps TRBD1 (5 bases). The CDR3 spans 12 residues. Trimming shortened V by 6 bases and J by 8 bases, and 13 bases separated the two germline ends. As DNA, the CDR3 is TGTGCCAGCAGCCCGCCAGGGAAAGGCTACACCTTC. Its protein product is CASSPPGKGYTF.

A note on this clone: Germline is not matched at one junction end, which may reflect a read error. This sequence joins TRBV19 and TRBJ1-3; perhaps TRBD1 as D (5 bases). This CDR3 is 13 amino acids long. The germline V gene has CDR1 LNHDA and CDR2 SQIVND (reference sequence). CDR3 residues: CASRPGTYGGEHF. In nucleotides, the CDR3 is TGTGCCAGTAGGCCGGGGACCTACGGGGGAGAGCATTTT.

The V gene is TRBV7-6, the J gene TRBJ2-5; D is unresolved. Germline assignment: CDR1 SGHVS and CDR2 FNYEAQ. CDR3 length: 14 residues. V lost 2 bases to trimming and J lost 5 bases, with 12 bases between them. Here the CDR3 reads CASSLQYGRETQYF. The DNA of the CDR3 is TGTGCCAGCAGCTTACAATATGGTCGGGAGACCCAGTACTTC.

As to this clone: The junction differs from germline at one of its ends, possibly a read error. CDR3 amino acids: CASSRGREGLGIF. CDR3 nucleotide sequence: TGTGCCAGCAGTCGTGGCAGGGAGGGACTTGGGATTTTT. V and J are TRBV6-6 and TRBJ1-4; possible D gene TRBD1, 5 bases. Per the germline V gene, CDR1 is MNHNY and CDR2 is SVGAGI (reference sequence). This CDR3 comprises 13 residues.

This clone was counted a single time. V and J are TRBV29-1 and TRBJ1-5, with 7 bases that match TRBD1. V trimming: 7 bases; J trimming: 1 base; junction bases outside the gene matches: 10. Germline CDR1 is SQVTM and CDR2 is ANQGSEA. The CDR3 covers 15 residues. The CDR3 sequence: CSAVTGDWSNQPQHF. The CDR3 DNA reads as TGCAGCGCCGTAACAGGGGATTGGAGCAATCAGCCCCAGCATTTT.

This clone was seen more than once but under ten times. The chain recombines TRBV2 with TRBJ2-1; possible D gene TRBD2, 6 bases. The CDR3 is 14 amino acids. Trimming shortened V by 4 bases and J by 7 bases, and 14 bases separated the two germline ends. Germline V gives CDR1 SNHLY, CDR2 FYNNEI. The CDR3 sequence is CASSASTRDNEQFF. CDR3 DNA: TGTGCCAGCAGTGCCTCGACTAGAGATAATGAGCAGTTCTTC.

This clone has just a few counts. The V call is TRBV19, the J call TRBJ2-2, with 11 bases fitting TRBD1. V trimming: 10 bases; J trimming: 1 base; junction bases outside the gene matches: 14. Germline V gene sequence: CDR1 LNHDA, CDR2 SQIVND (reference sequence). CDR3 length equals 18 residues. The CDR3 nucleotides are TGTGCCACCGGGGACAGGGGGTACACCATAGGGAACACCGGGGAGCTGTTTTTT. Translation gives CATGDRGYTIGNTGELFF.

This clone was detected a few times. The CDR3 coding sequence is TGTGCCAGCACATCCGCGGCCATGCCCAATCAGCCCCAGCATTTT. Residues: CASTSAAMPNQPQHF. The chain uses TRBV7-2 and TRBJ1-5; D unresolved. V lost 7 bases and J lost 3, with 16 bases in between. The CDR3 has 15 amino acids. Germline CDR1 SGHTA, CDR2 FQGNSA. Drawing the rest from reference TRBV7-2 and TRBJ1-5, the complete variable domain is GAGVSQSPSNKVTEKGKDVELRCDPISGHTALYWYRQSLGQGLEFLIYFQGNSAPDKSGLPSDRFSAERTGGSVSTLTIQRTQQEDSAVYLCASTSAAMPNQPQHFGDGTRLSIL.

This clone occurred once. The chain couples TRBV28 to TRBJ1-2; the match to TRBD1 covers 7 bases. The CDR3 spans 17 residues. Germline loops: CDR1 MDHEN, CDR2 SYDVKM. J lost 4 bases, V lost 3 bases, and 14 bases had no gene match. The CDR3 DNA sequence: TGTGCCAGCAGTTTGGAAGAAATAGGACAGGTGGGCTATGGCTACACCTTC. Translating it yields CASSLEEIGQVGYGYTF.

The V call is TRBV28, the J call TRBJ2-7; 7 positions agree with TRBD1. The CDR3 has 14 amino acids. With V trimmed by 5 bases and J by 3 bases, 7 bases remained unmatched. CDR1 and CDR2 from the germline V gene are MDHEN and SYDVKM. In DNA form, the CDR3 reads TGTGCCAGCAGTGACAGGGAGTTTGGCTACGAGCAGTACTTC. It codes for CASSDREFGYEQYF.

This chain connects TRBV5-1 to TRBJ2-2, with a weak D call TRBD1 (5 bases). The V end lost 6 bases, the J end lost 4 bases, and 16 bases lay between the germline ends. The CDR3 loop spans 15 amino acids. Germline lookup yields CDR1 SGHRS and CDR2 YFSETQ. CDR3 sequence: CASTRQGASTGELFF. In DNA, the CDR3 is TGCGCCAGCACCCGGCAAGGGGCTAGCACCGGGGAGCTGTTTTTT.

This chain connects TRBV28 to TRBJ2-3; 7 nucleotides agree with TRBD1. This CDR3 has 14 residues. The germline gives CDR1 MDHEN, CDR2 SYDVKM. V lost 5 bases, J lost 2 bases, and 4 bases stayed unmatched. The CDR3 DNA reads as TGTGCCAGCAGTAACGACAGGGACACAGATACGCAGTATTTT. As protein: CASSNDRDTDTQYF.

The CDR3 here is CSVARGGDTEAFF. CDR3 nucleotides: TGCAGCGTGGCCAGGGGTGGGGACACTGAAGCTTTCTTT. The rearrangement uses TRBV29-1 and TRBJ1-1; TRBD1 might be the D (6 bases). Germline lookup yields CDR1 SQVTM and CDR2 ANQGSEA. V lost 6 bases and J 3 bases, leaving 14 bases between the germline ends. The CDR3 has 13 residues.

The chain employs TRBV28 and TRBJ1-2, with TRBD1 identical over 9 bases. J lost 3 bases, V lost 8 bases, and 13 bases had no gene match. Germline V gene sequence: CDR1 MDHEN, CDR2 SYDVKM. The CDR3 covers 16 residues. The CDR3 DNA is TGTGCCAGCCTTCAGGCCGGGACAGGGCCCCACTATGGCTACACCTTC. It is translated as CASLQAGTGPHYGYTF.

DNA for the CDR3: TGTGCCAGCAGCTTAGTGGCTAGCGACACAGATACGCAGTATTTT. This codes for CASSLVASDTDTQYF. V usage is TRBV7-9 and J usage is TRBJ2-3, with D maybe TRBD2 (6 bases). CDR3 length equals 15 residues. Trimming left V 1 base short and J 2 bases short, with 10 bases between. In germline, CDR1 is SEHNR, CDR2 FQNEAQ (reference sequence).